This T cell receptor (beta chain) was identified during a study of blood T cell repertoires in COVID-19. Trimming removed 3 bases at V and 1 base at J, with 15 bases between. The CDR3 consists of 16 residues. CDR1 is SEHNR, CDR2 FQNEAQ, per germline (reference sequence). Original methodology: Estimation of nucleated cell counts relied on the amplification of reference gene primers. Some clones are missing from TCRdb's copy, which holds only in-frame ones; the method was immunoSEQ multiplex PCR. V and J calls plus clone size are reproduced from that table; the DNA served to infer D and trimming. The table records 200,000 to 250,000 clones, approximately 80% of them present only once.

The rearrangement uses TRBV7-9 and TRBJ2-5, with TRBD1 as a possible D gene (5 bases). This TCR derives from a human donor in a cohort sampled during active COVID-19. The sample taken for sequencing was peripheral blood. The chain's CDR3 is CASSLSPAGPQETQYF. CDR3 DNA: TGTGCCAGCAGCTTGTCCCCGGCAGGGCCCCAAGAGACCCAGTACTTC.